A selection of T cell receptor beta chains follows, all from one sample in a study of T-cell reconstitution after alpha-beta-depleted transplantation in children. From the PCR reads, TCRdb called clonotypes with MiXCR, one entry per CDR3 protein. In the table there are fewer than 250,000 distinct CDR3 sequences, around a sixth of which are singletons. Sequenced here: PBMCs, mostly from graft donor cells, sampled 360 days after TCRalphabeta/CD19-depleted stem cell transplant. The receptor source for this set is a male patient aged 2-15 years who had a stem cell transplant for acute lymphoblastic leukemia, so the T cells may come from the graft donor. The CDR3 runs from the conserved cysteine through the conserved F or W. The order of the fields is J gene, D gene, clone size, V gene, CDR3 DNA, CDR3 protein. A D gene is named only where the DNA matches it firmly. The size of a clone is reported for some rows only, either as once, few or many, or as a class for expanded clones.

j_call: TRBJ2-1; d_call: TRBD1; clone_size: NA; v_call: TRBV5-1; cdr3_nt: TGCGCCAGCAGCCTAAGGCCTACAGGGGACAATGAGCAGTTCTTC; cdr3_aa: CASSLRPTGDNEQFF
j_call: TRBJ2-7; d_call: NA; clone_size: many; v_call: TRBV11-2; cdr3_nt: TGTGCCAGCAGCTTAGGGCCAGAATACGAGCAGTACTTC; cdr3_aa: CASSLGPEYEQYF
j_call: TRBJ1-1; d_call: TRBD1; clone_size: NA; v_call: TRBV29-1; cdr3_nt: TGCAGCGTTGATGAGGGGGCCTTGTTTTTCGAAGCTTTCTTT; cdr3_aa: CSVDEGALFFEAFF
j_call: TRBJ1-4; d_call: NA; clone_size: NA; v_call: TRBV20-1; cdr3_nt: TGCAGTGCTAGAGATTTGGGCGCAACTAATGAAAAACTGTTTTTT; cdr3_aa: CSARDLGATNEKLFF
j_call: TRBJ2-2; d_call: NA; clone_size: NA; v_call: TRBV12-3/TRBV12-4; cdr3_nt: TGTGCCAGCAGTTTCCTGCAGGGTAATACCGGGGAGCTGTTTTTT; cdr3_aa: CASSFLQGNTGELFF
j_call: TRBJ2-2; d_call: TRBD2; clone_size: many; v_call: TRBV4-2; cdr3_nt: TGTGCCAGCAGCCAAAGAACGGGGGGACTAGCGGGGGATTCGAACACCGGGGAGCTGTTTTTT; cdr3_aa: CASSQRTGGLAGDSNTGELFF
j_call: TRBJ2-7; d_call: NA; clone_size: few; v_call: TRBV29-1; cdr3_nt: TGCAGCGTTGCGGGTTCCAGGGAAGCTTTCTCCTACGAGCAGTACTTC; cdr3_aa: CSVAGSREAFSYEQYF
j_call: TRBJ2-2; d_call: NA; clone_size: many; v_call: TRBV5-1; cdr3_nt: TGCGCCAGCAGTTTGGGGTCAGGCCTCACCGGGGAGCTGTTTTTT; cdr3_aa: CASSLGSGLTGELFF
j_call: TRBJ1-2; d_call: TRBD1; clone_size: NA; v_call: TRBV6-1; cdr3_nt: TGTGCCAGCGCCACACGGGACAGGGGGCATAATGGCTACACCTTC; cdr3_aa: CASATRDRGHNGYTF
j_call: TRBJ2-6; d_call: NA; clone_size: NA; v_call: TRBV20-1; cdr3_nt: TGCAGTGCTCGGGAGACTGGGGCCAACGTCCTGACTTTC; cdr3_aa: CSARETGANVLTF
j_call: TRBJ2-7; d_call: TRBD1; clone_size: few; v_call: TRBV29-1; cdr3_nt: TGCAGCGTCCTCGGGTCTAAGGACAGGGGGTCCTACGAGCAGTACTTC; cdr3_aa: CSVLGSKDRGSYEQYF
j_call: TRBJ2-2; d_call: NA; clone_size: many; v_call: TRBV5-1; cdr3_nt: TGCGCCAGCAGCTTGGACGCGGGGCTCGACACCGGGGAGCTGTTTTTT; cdr3_aa: CASSLDAGLDTGELFF
j_call: TRBJ2-7; d_call: TRBD1; clone_size: few; v_call: TRBV5-1; cdr3_nt: TGCGCCAGCAGATGGACAGGGGGCGATCTTTCCTACGAGCAGTACTTC; cdr3_aa: CASRWTGGDLSYEQYF
j_call: TRBJ2-3; d_call: NA; clone_size: NA; v_call: TRBV20-1; cdr3_nt: TGCAGTGGTGGGCGAGAGAGCGCAGATACGCAGTATTTT; cdr3_aa: CSGGRESADTQYF
j_call: TRBJ2-1; d_call: NA; clone_size: few; v_call: TRBV6-5; cdr3_nt: TGTGCCAGCAGTTACTCGTTGGTAGGGAGGAATGAGCAGTTCTTC; cdr3_aa: CASSYSLVGRNEQFF
j_call: TRBJ2-7; d_call: NA; clone_size: NA; v_call: TRBV12-3/TRBV12-4; cdr3_nt: TGTGCCAGCAGTTTAGGCCAGGGCCACTACGAGCAGTACTTC; cdr3_aa: CASSLGQGHYEQYF
j_call: TRBJ1-6; d_call: TRBD1; clone_size: few; v_call: TRBV20-1; cdr3_nt: TGCAGTGCTAGAGAAGCAGGGGGCGCTTCACCCCTCCACTTT; cdr3_aa: CSAREAGGASPLHF
j_call: TRBJ1-2; d_call: TRBD1; clone_size: few; v_call: TRBV5-1; cdr3_nt: TGCGCCAGCAGCAGATCCGGGACAGGGGATGGCTACACCTTC; cdr3_aa: CASSRSGTGDGYTF
j_call: TRBJ1-1; d_call: NA; clone_size: once; v_call: TRBV11-2; cdr3_nt: TGTGCCAGCAGCTTTTACAGGGACACCTGGAACACTGAAGCTTTCTTT; cdr3_aa: CASSFYRDTWNTEAFF
j_call: TRBJ2-7; d_call: TRBD1; clone_size: NA; v_call: TRBV10-1; cdr3_nt: TGCGCCAGCAGTGACGGGACAGGGACCTACGAGCAGTACTTC; cdr3_aa: CASSDGTGTYEQYF
j_call: TRBJ1-1; d_call: NA; clone_size: NA; v_call: TRBV12-3/TRBV12-4; cdr3_nt: TGTGCCAGCAGCCATCTCGACACCAACACTGAAGCTTTCTTT; cdr3_aa: CASSHLDTNTEAFF
j_call: TRBJ1-2; d_call: TRBD1; clone_size: NA; v_call: TRBV27; cdr3_nt: TGTGCCAGCAGTGGGGAAGGGGGCGAAGGCTACACCTTC; cdr3_aa: CASSGEGGEGYTF
j_call: TRBJ1-2; d_call: TRBD1; clone_size: many; v_call: TRBV28; cdr3_nt: TGTGCCAGCAGTCTGCAGGGGGTCTATGGCTACACCTTC; cdr3_aa: CASSLQGVYGYTF
j_call: TRBJ1-2; d_call: NA; clone_size: few; v_call: TRBV7-9; cdr3_nt: TGTGCCAGCAGCTCACGCGTCGGCGGCTATGGCTACACCTTC; cdr3_aa: CASSSRVGGYGYTF
j_call: TRBJ2-1; d_call: TRBD2; clone_size: once; v_call: TRBV9; cdr3_nt: TGTGCCAGCAGCGTTCGACCGGGACTAGCGGGGGGGCAGTCCCTCTACAATGAGCAGTTCTTC; cdr3_aa: CASSVRPGLAGGQSLYNEQFF
j_call: TRBJ2-7; d_call: NA; clone_size: many; v_call: TRBV6-5; cdr3_nt: TGTGCCAGCAGTACCCTACTCTATCACTACGAGCAGTACTTC; cdr3_aa: CASSTLLYHYEQYF
j_call: TRBJ1-1; d_call: NA; clone_size: NA; v_call: TRBV13; cdr3_nt: TGTGCCAGCGCAGGGGTGAACACTGAAGCTTTCTTT; cdr3_aa: CASAGVNTEAFF
j_call: TRBJ2-2; d_call: NA; clone_size: NA; v_call: TRBV19; cdr3_nt: TGTGCCAGTTTCACAGATTACACCGGGGAGCTGTTTTTT; cdr3_aa: CASFTDYTGELFF
j_call: TRBJ2-1; d_call: NA; clone_size: NA; v_call: TRBV11-2; cdr3_nt: TGTGCCAGCAGCTTACGGTTTTTTTCGGGACGGAGTTACAATGAGCAGTTCTTC; cdr3_aa: CASSLRFFSGRSYNEQFF
j_call: TRBJ2-1; d_call: NA; clone_size: few; v_call: TRBV3-1; cdr3_nt: TGTGCCAGCAGCCAAGATTCGCGGAATGAGCAGTTCTTC; cdr3_aa: CASSQDSRNEQFF
j_call: TRBJ2-1; d_call: NA; clone_size: few; v_call: TRBV4-3; cdr3_nt: TGCGCCAGCAGCCAAGGGTTCAGAGACAATGAGCAGTTCTTC; cdr3_aa: CASSQGFRDNEQFF
j_call: TRBJ2-4; d_call: NA; clone_size: NA; v_call: TRBV20-1; cdr3_nt: TGCAGTGCTAGTTCAGCCCTCGCGGGGAACATTCAGTACTTC; cdr3_aa: CSASSALAGNIQYF